This T cell receptor beta chain derives from a study of vaccination effects on CD4 cells after COVID-19. On the study more broadly: Samples that were drawn after vaccination came a median of 72 days after the second dose. The study's findings and limits: Few convalescent patients were included, and no early post-infection timepoints were sampled. The vaccine-induced clones of healthy vaccinees included only 1 of 255 that cross-reacted with common cold coronaviruses.

The CDR3 spans 13 residues. J gave up 6 bases and V 5 bases, and 2 bases lay outside the gene matches. CDR1 is SGHTA and CDR2 is FQGNSA in the germline V gene. Remarks on this clone: The antigen is undetermined.

The method was immunoSEQ multiplex PCR; TCRdb's version includes in-frame clones alone and lacks a portion of them. This sample carries 57,000 or so clones, more than 70% of them seen once, and the ten largest clones take less than 1.5%. Sequencing was preceded by expansion of antigen-specific CD4+ T cells with viral peptide pools in the ViraFEST assay. At the end of 10 days of culture, CD4+ T cells were isolated. Everyone in the study got two shots of either the BNT162b2 or mRNA-1273 vaccine. Culturing of more than 1.5 million PBMC per well took place with roughly 10 IU/ml IL-2 and approximately 10 ug/ml peptides.

The starting material was CD4+ T cells from PBMCs cultured with HCoV-229E spike peptides, obtained after COVID-19 vaccination. The rearrangement joins TRBV7-2 to TRBJ1-3; TRBD1 matches 9 bases. The origin of this receptor is a human donor who received a COVID-19 vaccine. The CDR3 nucleotides are TGTGCCAGCAGCCGACAGGGGGAAAACACCATATATTTT. This gives the protein CASSRQGENTIYF.